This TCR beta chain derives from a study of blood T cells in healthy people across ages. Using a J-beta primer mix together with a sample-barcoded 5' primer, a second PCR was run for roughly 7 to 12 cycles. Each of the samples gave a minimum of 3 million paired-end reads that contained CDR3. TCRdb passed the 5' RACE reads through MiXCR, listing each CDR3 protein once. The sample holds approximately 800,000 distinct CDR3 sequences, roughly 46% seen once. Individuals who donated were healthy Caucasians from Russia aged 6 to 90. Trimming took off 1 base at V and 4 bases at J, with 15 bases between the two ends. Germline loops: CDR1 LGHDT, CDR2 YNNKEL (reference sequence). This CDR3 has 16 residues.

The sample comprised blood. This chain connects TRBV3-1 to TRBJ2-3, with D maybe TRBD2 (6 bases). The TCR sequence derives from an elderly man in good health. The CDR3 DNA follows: TGTGCCAGCAGCCAAGCCACGACTAGACGTGCAGATACGCAGTATTTT. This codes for CASSQATTRRADTQYF.